These T cell receptor beta chains were read from a single sample in a study of blood T cell repertoires in COVID-19. The table came from immunoSEQ multiplex PCR; TCRdb's copy has only in-frame clones and leaves some out. Among about 68,000 clones, roughly 85% were seen once, and the ten largest hold roughly 8.7%. Source material: peripheral blood. The receptors here all came from a man younger than 40 with acute or convalescent COVID-19. Each CDR3 is given with its conserved first and last residue. The order of the fields is V gene, clone size, D gene, J gene, CDR3 protein, CDR3 DNA. The D gene is left open where the match is weak. Expanded clones get a size class; other rows say once, few or many, or leave the size out.

v_gene: TRBV15; abundance: large; d_gene: NA; j_gene: TRBJ1-1; CDR3aa: CATSRVGLGMNTEAFF; CDR3nt: TGTGCCACCAGCAGAGTGGGCCTCGGGATGAACACTGAAGCTTTCTTT
v_gene: TRBV7-3; abundance: NA; d_gene: TRBD2; j_gene: TRBJ2-2; CDR3aa: CASSFRPGLAGGDDTGELFF; CDR3nt: TGTGCCAGCAGCTTCCGTCCGGGACTAGCGGGAGGGGACGACACCGGGGAGCTGTTTTTT
v_gene: TRBV19; abundance: NA; d_gene: NA; j_gene: TRBJ1-5; CDR3aa: CASSTGIDQPQHF; CDR3nt: TGTGCCAGTAGTACGGGGATCGATCAGCCCCAGCATTTT
v_gene: TRBV3-1/TRBV3-2; abundance: NA; d_gene: TRBD2; j_gene: TRBJ2-1; CDR3aa: CASSQGLANYNEQFF; CDR3nt: TGTGCCAGCAGCCAGGGACTAGCGAATTACAATGAGCAGTTCTTC
v_gene: TRBV5-1; abundance: once; d_gene: NA; j_gene: TRBJ1-3; CDR3aa: CASSLVGGSGNTIYF; CDR3nt: TGCGCCAGCAGCTTGGTAGGGGGCTCTGGAAACACCATATATTTT
v_gene: TRBV7-2; abundance: NA; d_gene: TRBD2; j_gene: TRBJ2-7; CDR3aa: CASSLLGLAPYEQYF; CDR3nt: TGTGCCAGCAGCTTACTGGGACTAGCGCCCTACGAGCAGTACTTC
v_gene: TRBV5-1; abundance: NA; d_gene: NA; j_gene: TRBJ2-7; CDR3aa: CASSLAGTGEQYF; CDR3nt: TGCGCCAGCAGCTTGGCCGGGACTGGCGAGCAGTACTTC
v_gene: TRBV2; abundance: NA; d_gene: NA; j_gene: TRBJ2-7; CDR3aa: CASSPPLRSTYEQYF; CDR3nt: TGTGCCAGCAGTCCCCCTCTGCGGTCCACCTACGAGCAGTACTTC
v_gene: TRBV7-8; abundance: few; d_gene: NA; j_gene: TRBJ2-1; CDR3aa: CASSPGSIHNEQFF; CDR3nt: TGTGCCAGCAGCCCAGGGTCCATACACAATGAGCAGTTCTTC
v_gene: TRBV5-1; abundance: NA; d_gene: TRBD2; j_gene: TRBJ2-3; CDR3aa: CASSSGSGRSTDTQYF; CDR3nt: TGCGCCAGCAGCTCCGGAAGCGGGAGGAGCACAGATACGCAGTATTTT
v_gene: TRBV21-1; abundance: NA; d_gene: NA; j_gene: TRBJ1-3; CDR3aa: CASSKRGCPGGNTIYF; CDR3nt: TGTGCCAGCAGCAAAAGGGGGTGTCCAGGAGGAAACACCATATATTTT